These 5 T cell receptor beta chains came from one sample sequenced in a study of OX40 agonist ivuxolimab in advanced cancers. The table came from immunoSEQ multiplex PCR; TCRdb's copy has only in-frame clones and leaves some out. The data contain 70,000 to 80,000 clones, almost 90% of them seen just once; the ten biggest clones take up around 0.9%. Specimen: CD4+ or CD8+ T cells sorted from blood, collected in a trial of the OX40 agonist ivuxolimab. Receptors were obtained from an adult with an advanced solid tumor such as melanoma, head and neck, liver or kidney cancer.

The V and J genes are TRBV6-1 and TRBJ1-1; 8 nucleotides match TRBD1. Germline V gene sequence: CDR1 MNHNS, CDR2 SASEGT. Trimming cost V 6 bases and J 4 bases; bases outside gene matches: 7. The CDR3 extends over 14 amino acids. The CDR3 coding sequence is TGTGCCAGCAGCATAGACGGACAGGGCACTGAAGCTTTCTTT. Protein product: CASSIDGQGTEAFF.

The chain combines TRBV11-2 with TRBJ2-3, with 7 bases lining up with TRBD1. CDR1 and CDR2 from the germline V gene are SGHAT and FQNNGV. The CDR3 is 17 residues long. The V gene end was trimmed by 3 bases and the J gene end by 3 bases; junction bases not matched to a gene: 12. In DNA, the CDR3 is TGTGCCAGCAGCTTTTTGGGAAACAGGGGAAGGACAGATACGCAGTATTTT. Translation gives CASSFLGNRGRTDTQYF.

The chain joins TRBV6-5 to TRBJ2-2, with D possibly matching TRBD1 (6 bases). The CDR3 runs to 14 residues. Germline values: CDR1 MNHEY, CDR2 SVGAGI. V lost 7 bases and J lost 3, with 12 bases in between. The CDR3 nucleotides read TGTGCCAGCAAAGTACCAGGGGACACCGGGGAGCTGTTTTTT. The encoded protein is CASKVPGDTGELFF.

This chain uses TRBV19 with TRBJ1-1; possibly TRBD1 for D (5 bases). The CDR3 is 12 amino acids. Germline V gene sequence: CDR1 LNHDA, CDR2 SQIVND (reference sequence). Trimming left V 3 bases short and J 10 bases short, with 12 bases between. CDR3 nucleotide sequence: TGTGCCAGTAGTATTACGGGGGGAGGAGCTTTCTTT. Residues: CASSITGGGAFF.

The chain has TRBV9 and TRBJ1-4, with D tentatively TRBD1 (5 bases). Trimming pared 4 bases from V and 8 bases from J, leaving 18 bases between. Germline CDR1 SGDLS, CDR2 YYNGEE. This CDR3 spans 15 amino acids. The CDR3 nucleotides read TGTGCCAGCAGCCGAACAGGTTTTTCTCTGGAAAAACTGTTTTTT. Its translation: CASSRTGFSLEKLFF. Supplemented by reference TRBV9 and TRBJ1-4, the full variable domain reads DSGVTQTPKHLITATGQRVTLRCSPRSGDLSVYWYQQSLDQGLQFLIQYYNGEERAKGNILERFSAQQFPDLHSELNLSSLELGDSALYFCASSRTGFSLEKLFFGSGTQLSVL.